This T cell receptor beta chain came from a study of T cell responses to AZD1222 COVID-19 vaccine. Pooled in the analysis were second doses at about 4 or about 12 weeks. Study-wide results and caveats: Baseline seropositives among AZD1222 recipients totaled only five or six. Clonal diversity was possibly underestimated; the donors were predominantly white British and more often female. Repertoire sampling was restricted to post-peak T cell response timepoints.

This clone was recorded only once. Its specificity is unknown. Data came from immunoSEQ multiplex PCR; TCRdb stores just in-frame clones and leaves some out. The table includes 95,000 to 150,000 clones, 87% detected once. The sequence was collected from an adult who received the AZD1222 COVID-19 vaccine. Sequenced material: peripheral blood, taken 28 days after the second AZD1222 dose.

Here the CDR3 DNA reads TGTGCCAGTAACTCTGGACAGGGAGGCCCAGTCCTTCAGTTCTTC. This translates into CASNSGQGGPVLQFF. This rearrangement joins TRBV19 to TRBJ2-1, with 8 bases fitting TRBD1. This CDR3 is built from 15 residues. V trimming: 7 bases; J trimming: 13 bases; junction bases outside the gene matches: 18. Germline CDR1 is LNHDA and CDR2 is SQIVND (reference sequence). The full variable domain, its missing parts supplied by reference TRBV19 and TRBJ2-1, is DGGITQSPKYLFRKEGQNVTLSCEQNLNHDAMYWYRQDPGQGLRLIYYSQIVNDFQKGDIAEGYSVSREKKESFPLTVTSAQKNPTAFYLCASNSGQGGPVLQFFGPGTRLTVL.